This T cell receptor beta chain was sequenced in a study of blood T cell repertoires in COVID-19. Study-level background: Both acute and convalescent COVID-19 samples were obtained from the United States, Italy and Spain. Sources were T cells, B-cell-depleted T cells, or PBMCs; the material itself was cDNA or gDNA.

Per the study methods: Estimated nucleated cell counts came from reference gene primer amplification. Measured with immunoSEQ multiplex PCR; TCRdb has only the in-frame clones, and not every one. For V, J and clone size, that table is used; D and trimming come from the DNA. Of around 94,000 clones in the sample, roughly 84% are singletons; the top ten hold approximately 6.5%. The CDR3 length is 14 residues. V gave up 1 base and J gave up 2 bases, with 8 bases separating them. The germline gives CDR1 LGHNA, CDR2 YSLEER. The chain recombines TRBV4-3 with TRBJ1-2; possible D gene TRBD1, 5 bases. The clonotype comes from a man aged 60-69 years with acute or convalescent COVID-19. What was sequenced was peripheral blood. The chain's CDR3 is CASSQVRGNYGYTF. CDR3 nucleotide sequence: TGCGCCAGCAGCCAAGTAAGGGGCAACTATGGCTACACCTTC.